Presented here are 8 T cell receptor beta chains from one specimen sequenced in a study of T cell responses to AZD1222 COVID-19 vaccine. Assay used: immunoSEQ multiplex PCR; TCRdb lists only in-frame clones, some missing. The profile shows roughly 120,000 clones, approximately 88% of them singletons. The specimen was peripheral blood, collected on day 0 of AZD1222 vaccination. These receptors originate from an adult in good health.

The chain joins TRBV25-1 to TRBJ1-1; the D is unclear. This CDR3 is built from 14 residues. V lost 2 bases and J lost 10, with 17 bases in between. From germline, CDR1 is MGHDK and CDR2 SYGVNS. The CDR3 coding sequence is TGTGCCAGCAGTGAAAGTAAGGGTGGTACCGGAGCTTTCTTT. This codes for CASSESKGGTGAFF. The full variable domain, completed using reference TRBV25-1 and TRBJ1-1, is EADIYQTPRYLVIGTGKKITLECSQTMGHDKMYWYQQDPGMELHLIHYSYGVNSTEKGDLSSESTVSRIRTEHFPLTLESARPSHTSQYLCASSESKGGTGAFFGQGTRLTVV.

This clone occurred once. The rearrangement uses TRBV12-5 and TRBJ2-2; 7 bases are a match to TRBD2. V was pared by 6 bases and J by 0 bases, with 4 bases of the junction left unmatched. CDR1 and CDR2 from the germline V gene are LGHNT and FRNRAP. The CDR3 length is 15 residues. CDR3 nucleotides: TGTGCTAGTGGACGGGGGGAAGCGAACACCGGGGAGCTGTTTTTT. Its translation: CASGRGEANTGELFF.

The DNA of the CDR3 is TGTGCCAGCAGCTACCACCCGATCCCTAGCGGGGGGTTCTCCTACAATGAGCAGTTCTTC. Encoded protein: CASSYHPIPSGGFSYNEQFF. The rearrangement uses TRBV14 and TRBJ2-1; 11 bases agree with TRBD2. Unmatched junction bases numbered 15, after V lost 5 bases and J lost 0 bases. CDR3 size: 20 residues. Germline CDR1 is SGHDN and CDR2 is FVKESK.

The chain has TRBV18 and TRBJ2-3; D is uncertain. The V and J ends lost 0 bases and 6 bases respectively, with 10 bases between them. This CDR3 spans 14 amino acids. Germline V gene data show CDR1 as KGHSH and CDR2 as LQKENI. The CDR3 DNA reads TGTGCCAGCTCACCACCCCAGCCGGCGGATACGCAGTATTTT. Amino acids: CASSPPQPADTQYF.

The chain joins TRBV9 to TRBJ2-6; D is unresolved. This CDR3 contains 15 residues. V lost 0 bases to trimming and J lost 0 bases, with 4 bases between them. In germline, CDR1 is SGDLS, CDR2 YYNGEE. The CDR3 is CASSVGASGANVLTF. CDR3 in DNA: TGTGCCAGCAGCGTAGGGGCCTCTGGGGCCAACGTCCTGACTTTC.

This chain joins TRBV9 and TRBJ1-1, with D perhaps TRBD1 (6 bases). The CDR3 covers 13 residues. Germline V gives CDR1 SGDLS, CDR2 YYNGEE. Trimming took 2 bases from V and 5 from J, leaving 10 bases between them. This CDR3 reads CASSVIGGTEAFF. CDR3 DNA sequence: TGTGCCAGCAGCGTCATAGGGGGGACTGAAGCTTTCTTT.

This rearrangement joins TRBV3-1 (or the pseudogene TRBV3-2) to TRBJ2-3; no clear D gene. V lost 6 bases and J 2 bases, leaving 12 bases between the germline ends. From germline, CDR1 is LGHDT and CDR2 YNNKEL (reference sequence). The CDR3 sequence is 14 residues long. The CDR3, as DNA: TGTGCCAGCAGTGCCCGAGAGCACACAGATACGCAGTATTTT. Its translation: CASSAREHTDTQYF.

The J gene is TRBJ1-1, the V gene TRBV19, with no clear D. Germline CDR1 LNHDA, CDR2 SQIVND (reference sequence). Trimming removed 0 bases from V and 5 bases from J, with 7 bases in between. The CDR3 length is 13 residues. The CDR3 sequence: CASSIDHWTEAFF. For the CDR3, the DNA is TGTGCCAGTAGTATAGATCACTGGACTGAAGCTTTCTTT. Full variable domain (remainder filled in from reference TRBV19 and TRBJ1-1): DGGITQSPKYLFRKEGQNVTLSCEQNLNHDAMYWYRQDPGQGLRLIYYSQIVNDFQKGDIAEGYSVSREKKESFPLTVTSAQKNPTAFYLCASSIDHWTEAFFGQGTRLTVV.